This TCR beta chain was observed in a study of PD-1 blockade in classical Hodgkin lymphoma. Turning to the study itself: Patients were treated with nivolumab at 3 mg/kg, and this was given intravenously every 2 weeks.

Sequenced by immunoSEQ multiplex PCR; TCRdb stores in-frame clones only, minus some. The sample holds over 20,000 clones; roughly three quarters are singletons and the top ten take roughly 6.7%. Whole-study results and caveats: The study found complete responders had baseline diversity similar to newly diagnosed patients. The study reported lower baseline TCR diversity in newly diagnosed patients than in healthy donors.

Trimming pared 6 bases from V and 2 bases from J, leaving 17 bases between. The CDR3 consists of 15 residues. Germline assignment: CDR1 SNHLY and CDR2 FYNNEI. About this clone itself: The antigen remains unidentified.

Every one of the patients relapsed after autologous stem cell transplantation (brentuximab vedotin exposure was variable). Responses achieved at best were complete response, partial response or progressive disease. The chain is built from TRBV2 and TRBJ2-7; the D gene is possibly TRBD1 (5 bases). This TCR came from a human donor with classical Hodgkin lymphoma. The sample consisted of peripheral blood mononuclear cells (PBMCs), taken at baseline. The CDR3 region has the DNA TGTGCCAGCAGAATCGAGCAGGGAAGGCCCTACGAGCAGTACTTC. This translates into CASRIEQGRPYEQYF. The variable domain in full, completed from reference TRBV2 and TRBJ2-7, reads EPEVTQTPSHQVTQMGQEVILRCVPISNHLYFYWYRQILGQKVEFLVSFYNNEISEKSEIFDDQFSVERPDGSNFTLKIRSTKLEDSAMYFCASRIEQGRPYEQYFGPGTRLTVT.